These 20 T cell receptor beta chains were all obtained from the same sample, sequenced in a study of shared clonotypes between healthy human individuals. Some clones are missing from TCRdb's copy, which holds only in-frame ones; the method was immunoSEQ multiplex PCR. This table holds under 200,000 clones, roughly 91% found once. The sequencing sample was made of naive CD4+ T cells sorted from blood. Subset in this sample: CD45RA+ positively selected. The receptors shown here come from a woman aged 25 to 39 in good health.

The chain has TRBV18 and TRBJ2-6; D is perhaps TRBD1 or TRBD2 (5 bases each). CDR1 KGHSH and CDR2 LQKENI come from the germline V gene. The germline V and J ends were trimmed by 6 bases and 0 bases, with 15 bases remaining between them. The CDR3 totals 17 residues. The CDR3 DNA is TGTGCCAGCTCCAGTCTCGAGGGGCCCTCTGGGGCCAACGTCCTGACTTTC. Amino acid sequence: CASSSLEGPSGANVLTF.

The J gene is TRBJ2-7, the V gene TRBV7-3; D remains ambiguous. The CDR3 consists of 11 residues. The germline V gene has CDR1 SGHTA and CDR2 FQGTGA. V was trimmed by 4 bases and J by 2 bases, leaving 3 bases between them. CDR3 nucleotide sequence: TGTGCCAGCAGCTCTCCCTACGAGCAGTACTTC. Residues: CASSSPYEQYF.

The chain links TRBV5-1 to TRBJ1-3, with D possibly being TRBD1 (6 bases). CDR1 SGHRS and CDR2 YFSETQ come from the germline V gene. The length of the CDR3 is 16 residues. V lost 0 bases and J 3 bases, leaving 13 bases between the germline ends. CDR3 sequence (DNA): TGCGCCAGCAGCTTGGGGTCGGGGGGCAGTGGAAACACCATATATTTT. It specifies CASSLGSGGSGNTIYF.

The chain carries TRBV7-8 and TRBJ2-5, with D perhaps matching TRBD1 (6 bases). Germline CDR1 and CDR2: SGHVS and FQNEAQ. This CDR3 comprises 15 residues. Trimming removed 5 bases at V and 4 bases at J, with 17 bases between. CDR3 amino acids: CASSGRTVQRETQYF. Here the CDR3 DNA reads TGTGCCAGCAGCGGTAGGACAGTCCAGAGAGAGACCCAGTACTTC. Full variable domain (rest looked up from reference TRBV7-8 and TRBJ2-5): GAGVSQSPRYKVAKRGQDVALRCDPISGHVSLFWYQQALGQGPEFLTYFQNEAQLDKSGLPSDRFFAERPEGSVSTLKIQRTQQEDSAVYLCASSGRTVQRETQYFGPGTRLLVL.

The chain is built from TRBV28 and TRBJ2-7, with 8 bases lining up with TRBD1. J gave up 5 bases and V 6 bases, and 9 bases lay outside the gene matches. Germline V CDR1 and CDR2: MDHEN, SYDVKM. The CDR3 runs to 14 residues. The CDR3 DNA follows: TGTGCCAGCAGCCAACAGGGGGAGATTCACGAGCAGTACTTC. Translating gives CASSQQGEIHEQYF.

The chain employs TRBV27 and TRBJ2-2; D is unclear. The CDR3 spans 14 residues. V was clipped by 6 bases and J by 1 base, with 9 bases between them. Germline lookup yields CDR1 MNHEY and CDR2 SMNVEV (reference sequence). CDR3 bases: TGTGCCAGCAGAAGGGAAAGGAACACCGGGGAGCTGTTTTTT. It translates to CASRRERNTGELFF.

J is TRBJ2-5 and V is TRBV13, with TRBD2 matching over 7 bases. CDR1 is PRHDT and CDR2 is FYEKMQ in the germline V gene (reference sequence). The CDR3 is 15 residues long. J lost 3 bases, V lost 1 base, and 5 bases had no gene match. CDR3 in amino acids: CASSLVGGSKETQYF. The CDR3 DNA is TGTGCCAGCAGCTTAGTGGGCGGGAGTAAAGAGACCCAGTACTTC.

V gene TRBV9 combines with J gene TRBJ2-1, with TRBD2 matching 14 bases. Unmatched junction bases numbered 7, after V lost 3 bases and J lost 8 bases. The CDR3 is 16 amino acids. Germline V gene sequence: CDR1 SGDLS, CDR2 YYNGEE. The CDR3 is CASSGLAGGPMDEQFF. In DNA form, the CDR3 reads TGTGCCAGCAGCGGACTAGCGGGAGGGCCAATGGATGAGCAGTTCTTC.

The rearrangement joins TRBV7-9 to TRBJ1-4; D is unclear. Germline loops: CDR1 SEHNR, CDR2 FQNEAQ (reference sequence). Between the trimmed V and J ends, which lost 5 bases and 8 bases, there was a span of 9 bases. The length of the CDR3 is 12 residues. The DNA for the CDR3 is TGTGCCAGCAGCCGGGCGGACGAAAAACTGTTTTTT. This sequence encodes CASSRADEKLFF.

This clone was found once. This chain connects TRBV27 to TRBJ1-5; D is undetermined. The CDR3 consists of 13 residues. Germline CDR1 reads MNHEY; CDR2 reads SMNVEV (reference sequence). V lost 3 bases and J 5 bases, leaving 8 bases between the germline ends. The CDR3 reads CASSLLRDQPQHF. CDR3 coding DNA: TGTGCCAGCAGTTTGCTGAGGGATCAGCCCCAGCATTTT.

The chain combines TRBV4-2 with TRBJ1-5; 8 bases map to TRBD1. This CDR3 comprises 14 residues. The V and J ends lost 6 bases and 4 bases, in that order; junction bases with no gene match: 5. CDR1 and CDR2 from the germline V gene are LGHNA and YNFKEQ. The chain's CDR3 is CASRADRGNQPQHF. DNA of the CDR3: TGTGCCAGCAGGGCTGACAGGGGTAATCAGCCCCAGCATTTT.

The V call is TRBV28, the J call TRBJ2-7, with a tentative D call TRBD1 (6 bases). V shed 4 bases and J shed 3 bases, with 13 bases lying between them. The CDR3 covers 14 residues. In germline, CDR1 is MDHEN, CDR2 SYDVKM. The CDR3 here is CASSWPGQSYEQYF. Written as DNA, the CDR3 is TGTGCCAGCAGTTGGCCAGGACAGAGCTACGAGCAGTACTTC.

The rearrangement uses TRBV29-1 and TRBJ2-3; 8 nucleotides line up with TRBD2. Germline V gene lookup returns CDR1 SQVTM and CDR2 ANQGSEA. The CDR3 sequence is 12 residues long. The CDR3 coding sequence is TGCACCAGCGGGAGCTTGTCAGATACGCAGTATTTT. The encoded protein is CTSGSLSDTQYF.

The genes are TRBV11-2 and TRBJ1-3; no reliable D call. This CDR3 has 18 residues. The V end was cut by 3 bases, the J end by 2 bases, with 20 bases between. Germline V gene sequence: CDR1 SGHAT, CDR2 FQNNGV. The CDR3 DNA sequence: TGTGCCAGCAGCTTCCTCGGGGTGCCAGGTAGCCCTGGAAACACCATATATTTT. Encoded protein: CASSFLGVPGSPGNTIYF.

The chain is built from TRBV7-9 and TRBJ2-7, with TRBD1 matching over 7 bases. This CDR3 has 15 residues. Trimming took 5 bases from V and 5 from J; bases not matched to a gene: 12. Per the germline V gene, CDR1 is SEHNR and CDR2 is FQNEAQ (reference sequence). CDR3 region: CASSQWTGTIHEQYF. In DNA, the CDR3 is TGTGCCAGCAGCCAGTGGACAGGAACCATCCACGAGCAGTACTTC.

The CDR3 loop is CASILPGQSYEQYF. DNA for the CDR3: TGTGCCAGCATACTACCGGGACAGTCCTACGAGCAGTACTTC. The chain is built from TRBV2 and TRBJ2-7, with 7 bases matching TRBD1. The CDR3 is 14 residues long. J gave up 1 base and V 7 bases, and 7 bases lay outside the gene matches. Germline CDR1 reads SNHLY; CDR2 reads FYNNEI.

This clone was picked up one time. The chain links TRBV27 to TRBJ1-6; D perhaps matches TRBD1 (5 bases). Germline V gene sequence: CDR1 MNHEY, CDR2 SMNVEV (reference sequence). Trimming cost V 5 bases and J 9 bases, with 11 bases left between them. CDR3 length: 13 amino acids. CDR3 amino acids: CASSIWQGSPLHF. In nucleotides, the CDR3 is TGTGCCAGCAGTATCTGGCAGGGTTCACCCCTCCACTTT.

The rearrangement uses TRBV6-5 and TRBJ2-7, with D maybe TRBD1 (5 bases). The CDR3 has 16 amino acids. Germline V gene lookup returns CDR1 MNHEY and CDR2 SVGAGI. With 0 bases removed from V and 2 bases from J, the gap between germline ends came to 14 bases. As DNA, the CDR3 is TGTGCCAGCAGTTACTCGCCGCTCGCAGGGACCTACGAGCAGTACTTC. This sequence encodes CASSYSPLAGTYEQYF.

The chain carries TRBV6-1 and TRBJ2-7; 8 bases map to TRBD1. Per the germline V gene, CDR1 is MNHNS and CDR2 is SASEGT. The CDR3 covers 13 residues. V lost 5 bases and J lost 4; bases outside the gene matches: 4. CDR3 DNA sequence: TGTGCCAGCAGTTGGGACAGGACTTACGAGCAGTACTTC. Residues: CASSWDRTYEQYF.

J is TRBJ2-5 and V is TRBV18; possible D gene TRBD1, 7 bases. V was trimmed by 6 bases and J by 2 bases, leaving 13 bases between them. CDR1 is KGHSH, CDR2 LQKENI, per germline. This CDR3 comprises 14 residues. The CDR3 here is CASSPRGAQETQYF. The CDR3 DNA reads TGTGCCAGCTCCCCCAGGGGGGCTCAAGAGACCCAGTACTTC.